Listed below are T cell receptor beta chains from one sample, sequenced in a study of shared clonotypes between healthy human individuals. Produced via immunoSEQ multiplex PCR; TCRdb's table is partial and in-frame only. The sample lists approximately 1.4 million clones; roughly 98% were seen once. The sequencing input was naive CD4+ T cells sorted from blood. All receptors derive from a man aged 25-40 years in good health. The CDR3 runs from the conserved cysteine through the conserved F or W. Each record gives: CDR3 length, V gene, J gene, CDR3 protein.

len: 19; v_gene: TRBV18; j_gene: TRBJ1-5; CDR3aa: CASSPTLTFGGVSNQPQHF
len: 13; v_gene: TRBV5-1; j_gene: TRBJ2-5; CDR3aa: CASSLGGGEAQYF
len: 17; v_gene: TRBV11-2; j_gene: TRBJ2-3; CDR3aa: CASSKVATSGGSETQYF
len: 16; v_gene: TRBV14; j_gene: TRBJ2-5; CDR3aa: CASSQTTGSPQETQYF
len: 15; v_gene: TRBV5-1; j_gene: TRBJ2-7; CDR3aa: CASSLGASGSGEQYF
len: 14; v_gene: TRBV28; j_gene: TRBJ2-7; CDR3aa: CASSAGRIPHEQYF
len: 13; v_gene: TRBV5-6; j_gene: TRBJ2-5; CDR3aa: CASSLDRRETQYF
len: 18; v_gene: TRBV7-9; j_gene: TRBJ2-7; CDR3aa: CASSSPGQPGLGFYEQYF
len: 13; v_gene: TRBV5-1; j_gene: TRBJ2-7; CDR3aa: CASSLGHSYEQYF
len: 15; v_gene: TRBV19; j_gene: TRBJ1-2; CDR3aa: CASRRPGPDLYGYTF
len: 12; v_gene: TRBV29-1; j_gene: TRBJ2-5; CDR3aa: CSVEEQGETQYF
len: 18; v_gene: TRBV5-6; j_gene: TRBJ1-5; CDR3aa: CASSLRTGAVNSNQPQHF
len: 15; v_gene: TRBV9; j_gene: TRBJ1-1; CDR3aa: CASSVGAQVNTEAFF
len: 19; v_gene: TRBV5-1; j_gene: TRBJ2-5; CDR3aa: CASSLRLFLAGAGEETQYF
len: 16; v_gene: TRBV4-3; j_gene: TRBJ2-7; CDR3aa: CASSQNPGQGAWEQYF
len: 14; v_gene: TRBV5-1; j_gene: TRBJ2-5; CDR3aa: CASSLRTDEETQYF
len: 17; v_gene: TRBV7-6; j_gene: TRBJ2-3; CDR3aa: CASSPVVAGARTDTQYF
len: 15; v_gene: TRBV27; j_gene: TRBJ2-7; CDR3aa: CASSLSKQVPNEQYF
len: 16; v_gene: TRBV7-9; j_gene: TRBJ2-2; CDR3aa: CASSYWRDVTSGELFF
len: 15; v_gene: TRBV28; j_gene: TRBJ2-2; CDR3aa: CASRATRGFAGELFF
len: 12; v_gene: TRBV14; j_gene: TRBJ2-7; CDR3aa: CASSRPSYEQYF
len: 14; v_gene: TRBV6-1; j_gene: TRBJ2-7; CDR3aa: CASSEVVLTYEQYF
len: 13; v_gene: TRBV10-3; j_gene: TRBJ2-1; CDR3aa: CAMRGSENNEQFF
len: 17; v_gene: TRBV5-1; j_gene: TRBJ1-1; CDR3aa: CASSLKFREETNTEAFF
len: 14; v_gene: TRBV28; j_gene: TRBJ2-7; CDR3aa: CASRETGQRYEQYF
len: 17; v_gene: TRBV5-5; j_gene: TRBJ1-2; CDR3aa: CASSLAKGQGWSYGYTF
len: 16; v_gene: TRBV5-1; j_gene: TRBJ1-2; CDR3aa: CASSLGKSGAGYGYTF
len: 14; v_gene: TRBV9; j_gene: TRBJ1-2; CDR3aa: CASSVAGVSYGYTF
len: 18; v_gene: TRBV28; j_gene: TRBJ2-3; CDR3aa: CASSLRTSGRAGTDTQYF
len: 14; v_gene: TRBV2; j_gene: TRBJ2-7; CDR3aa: CASSDWGAADEQYF
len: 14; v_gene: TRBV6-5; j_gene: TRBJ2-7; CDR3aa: CASSGRLGSYEQYF
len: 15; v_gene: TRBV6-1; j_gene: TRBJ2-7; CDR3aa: CASIKGLAGGYEQYF
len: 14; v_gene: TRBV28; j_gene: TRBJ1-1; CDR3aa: CASRQFIGGTEAFF
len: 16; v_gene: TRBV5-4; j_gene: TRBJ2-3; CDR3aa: CASSPTSSSRTDTQYF
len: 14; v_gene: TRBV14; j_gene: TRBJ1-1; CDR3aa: CASSARRGNTEAFF
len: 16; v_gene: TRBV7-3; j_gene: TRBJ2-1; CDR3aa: CASSEYPASSYNEQFF
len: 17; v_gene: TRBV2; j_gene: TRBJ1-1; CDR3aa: CASSEGQGMVGNTEAFF
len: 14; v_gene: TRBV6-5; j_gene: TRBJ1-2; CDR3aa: CASSQTGQRHGYTF
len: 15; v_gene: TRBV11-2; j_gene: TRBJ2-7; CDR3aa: CASSPRGVYSYEQYF
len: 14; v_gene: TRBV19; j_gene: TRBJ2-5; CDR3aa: CASLDRGRGETQYF
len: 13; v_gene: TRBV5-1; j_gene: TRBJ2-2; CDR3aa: CASSSEDTGELFF
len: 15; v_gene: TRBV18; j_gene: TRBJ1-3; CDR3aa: CASSPGTGTGNTIYF
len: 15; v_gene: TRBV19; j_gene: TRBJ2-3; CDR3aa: CASSIGPGESDTQYF
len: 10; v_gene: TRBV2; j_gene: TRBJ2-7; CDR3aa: CASSFYEQYF
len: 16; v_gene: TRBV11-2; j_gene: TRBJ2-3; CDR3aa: CAGSYRVAGGADTQYF
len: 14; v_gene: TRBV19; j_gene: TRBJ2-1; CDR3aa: CASSRGRGRNEQFF
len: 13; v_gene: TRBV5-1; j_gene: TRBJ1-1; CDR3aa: CASSLLGNTEAFF
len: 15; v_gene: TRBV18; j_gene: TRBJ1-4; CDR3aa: CASSPSDRANEKLFF
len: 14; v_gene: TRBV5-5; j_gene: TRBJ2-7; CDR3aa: CASSFRVTTYEQYF